This passage covers 29 T cell receptor beta chains from one sample sequenced in a study of cytomegalovirus exposure and HLA in healthy donors. Libraries were prepared by immunoSEQ multiplex PCR; TCRdb keeps only in-frame clonotypes and omits some of them. The data hold fewer than 200,000 clones, with about 90% observed a single time. Sequenced: PBMCs. The receptors were gathered from a woman aged 18 to 35 in good health and CMV-seropositive.

This chain connects TRBV4-1 to TRBJ2-3, with 8 positions matching TRBD1. This CDR3 is 16 amino acids long. J gave up 1 base and V 2 bases, and 5 bases lay outside the gene matches. CDR1 is MGHRA, CDR2 YSYEKL, per germline. In DNA, the CDR3 is TGCGCCAGCAGCCAAACAGGGGGGTTGGGCACAGATACGCAGTATTTT. Its translation: CASSQTGGLGTDTQYF.

The chain couples TRBV5-5 to TRBJ2-7; D not certain. Germline V gives CDR1 SGHKS, CDR2 YYEKEE (reference sequence). This CDR3 region has 16 residues. The germline V and J ends were trimmed by 0 bases and 1 base, with 14 bases remaining between them. CDR3 residues: CASSLGVRVASYEQYF. CDR3 DNA: TGTGCCAGCAGCTTGGGTGTGAGAGTCGCATCCTACGAGCAGTACTTC.

The gene calls are TRBV4-1 and TRBJ2-1; possibly TRBD1 for D (5 bases). V dropped 0 bases and J dropped 3 bases, with 9 bases sitting between them. The length of the CDR3 is 15 residues. Germline assignment: CDR1 MGHRA and CDR2 YSYEKL. This chain's CDR3 is CASSQDQGGYNEQFF. The CDR3 DNA reads TGCGCCAGCAGCCAAGACCAGGGCGGCTACAATGAGCAGTTCTTC.

The genes are TRBV29-1 and TRBJ2-6; D uncertain. The V and J ends lost 4 bases and 0 bases respectively, with 7 bases between them. Germline CDR1 reads SQVTM; CDR2 reads ANQGSEA. This CDR3 contains 14 residues. CDR3 in DNA: TGCAGCGTTGTCGGGTCCTCTGGGGCCAACGTCCTGACTTTC. This gives the protein CSVVGSSGANVLTF.

This chain uses TRBV4-1 with TRBJ1-1; D call uncertain. V was trimmed by 2 bases and J by 0 bases, leaving 4 bases between them. The CDR3 sequence is 13 residues long. CDR1 is MGHRA, CDR2 YSYEKL, per germline. For the CDR3, the DNA is TGCGCCAGCAGCCAATCAGTGAACACTGAAGCTTTCTTT. This translates into CASSQSVNTEAFF.

DNA of the CDR3: TGTGCCAGTAGAAACCGGGACTCCCGTTATGGCTACACCTTC. As protein: CASRNRDSRYGYTF. V and J are TRBV19 and TRBJ1-2; D possibly corresponds to TRBD1 (5 bases). The ends were cut back, 6 bases at V and 5 bases at J, with 16 bases in the middle. This CDR3 region has 14 residues. The germline V gene encodes CDR1 LNHDA and CDR2 SQIVND (reference sequence). Together with reference TRBV19 and TRBJ1-2, the CDR3 gives the full variable domain: DGGITQSPKYLFRKEGQNVTLSCEQNLNHDAMYWYRQDPGQGLRLIYYSQIVNDFQKGDIAEGYSVSREKKESFPLTVTSAQKNPTAFYLCASRNRDSRYGYTFGSGTRLTVV.

V usage is TRBV19 and J usage is TRBJ2-7; 9 nucleotides align to TRBD1. CDR3 length: 14 amino acids. CDR1 and CDR2 from the germline V gene are LNHDA and SQIVND (reference sequence). Trimming took 8 bases from V and 5 from J; bases not matched to a gene: 10. The CDR3 DNA follows: TGTGCCAGTCAAACGGGACAGGGTAGCAACGAGCAGTACTTC. This encodes CASQTGQGSNEQYF.

The rearrangement joins TRBV9 to TRBJ2-5; 11 nucleotides match TRBD2. CDR1 SGDLS and CDR2 YYNGEE come from the germline V gene. V lost 4 bases to trimming and J lost 5 bases; unmatched junction nucleotides: 7. The CDR3 totals 15 residues. The CDR3 DNA is TGTGCCAGCAGCCTAAGACTAGCGGGGCGGGAGACCCAGTACTTC. It is translated as CASSLRLAGRETQYF.

The genes are TRBV19 and TRBJ2-3; 8 bases line up with TRBD2. The CDR3 has 16 amino acids. CDR1 and CDR2 (germline): LNHDA, SQIVND (reference sequence). The V and J ends lost 6 bases and 2 bases, in that order; junction bases with no gene match: 10. DNA for the CDR3: TGTGCCAGTAGGATTAGCGGGGTGGGTTACACAGATACGCAGTATTTT. Its protein is CASRISGVGYTDTQYF.

In this sample, this clone turned up once. This rearrangement joins TRBV7-8 to TRBJ1-1, with 7 bases lining up with TRBD1. Germline-derived CDR1 and CDR2 are SGHVS and FQNEAQ. Unmatched junction bases numbered 8, after V lost 3 bases and J lost 4 bases. CDR3 length: 15 residues. As DNA, the CDR3 is TGTGCCAGCAGCTTCAGACAGGGCGAGTCCACTGAAGCTTTCTTT. Residues: CASSFRQGESTEAFF.

This chain links TRBV9 with TRBJ1-6; D not resolved. CDR1 is SGDLS, CDR2 YYNGEE, per germline. The CDR3 length is 20 residues. Trimming took off 0 bases at V and 0 bases at J, with 19 bases between the two ends. CDR3: CASSVVIGVLPFSYNSPLHF. The DNA of the CDR3 is TGTGCCAGCAGCGTAGTTATCGGGGTTCTCCCGTTCTCCTATAATTCACCCCTCCACTTT.

This chain joins TRBV9 and TRBJ1-5; unclear D gene. The CDR3 is 17 amino acids. The V end lost 0 bases, the J end lost 0 bases, and 13 bases lay between the germline ends. Germline V gene lookup returns CDR1 SGDLS and CDR2 YYNGEE. This CDR3 reads CASSVGLGSNSNQPQHF. The CDR3 DNA sequence: TGTGCCAGCAGCGTAGGCCTCGGTTCAAATAGCAATCAGCCCCAGCATTTT.

J is TRBJ1-1 and V is TRBV5-1; D gene uncertain. Germline V gene lookup returns CDR1 SGHRS and CDR2 YFSETQ. CDR3 length: 16 amino acids. Trimming took off 0 bases at V and 4 bases at J, with 16 bases between the two ends. CDR3 residues: CASSLVGKGEGTEAFF. The CDR3 DNA sequence: TGCGCCAGCAGCTTGGTCGGTAAGGGTGAGGGCACTGAAGCTTTCTTT.

CDR3 DNA: TGTGCCAGCAGCTTAGGTTGGCAGTTCACTGAAGCTTTCTTT. It codes for CASSLGWQFTEAFF. The chain uses TRBV7-8 and TRBJ1-1; D gene ambiguous. CDR1 and CDR2 (germline): SGHVS, FQNEAQ. This CDR3 is 14 amino acids long. V was pared by 1 base and J by 4 bases, with 10 bases between.

The rearrangement joins TRBV2 to TRBJ2-6; D perhaps matches TRBD1 (8 bases). Germline CDR1 reads SNHLY; CDR2 reads FYNNEI. Trimming shortened V by 4 bases and J by 2 bases, and 18 bases separated the two germline ends. This CDR3 has 18 amino acids. The CDR3 loop reads CASSGRTGRGPGANVLTF. The CDR3 bases are TGTGCCAGCAGTGGCCGGACAGGGAGGGGTCCTGGGGCCAACGTCCTGACTTTC.

The J gene is TRBJ2-4, the V gene TRBV10-3; 10 bases fit TRBD2. Trimming at V came to 0 bases and at J to 2 bases, leaving 10 bases not matched to a gene. The CDR3 totals 19 residues. Germline loops: CDR1 ENHRY, CDR2 SYGVKD. CDR3 sequence reads: CAISESSSGSTSPKNIQYF. CDR3 DNA: TGTGCCATCAGTGAGTCCTCTAGCGGGAGCACCTCCCCCAAAAACATTCAGTACTTC.

Only a few counts were recorded for this clone. The chain has TRBV10-3 and TRBJ1-5; no clear D. CDR1 ENHRY and CDR2 SYGVKD come from the germline V gene. There are 15 residues in the CDR3. V lost 4 bases and J 2 bases, leaving 12 bases between the germline ends. CDR3 bases: TGTGCCATCAGTGGGTCCGGGGTGGGCAATCAGCCCCAGCATTTT. This codes for CAISGSGVGNQPQHF.

This chain joins TRBV18 and TRBJ2-4; the match to TRBD1 covers 9 bases. V gave up 2 bases and J gave up 3 bases; unmatched junction bases: 2. This CDR3 is 15 amino acids long. Per the germline V gene, CDR1 is KGHSH and CDR2 is LQKENI. CDR3 protein: CASSPGTGSKNIQYF. Here the CDR3 DNA reads TGTGCCAGCTCACCAGGGACAGGGAGCAAAAACATTCAGTACTTC.

The J gene is TRBJ2-7, the V gene TRBV6-1, with D perhaps TRBD2 (6 bases). The ends were cut back, 3 bases at V and 7 bases at J, with 10 bases in the middle. The CDR3 extends over 12 amino acids. Looked up from germline, CDR1 is MNHNS and CDR2 is SASEGT. In DNA, the CDR3 is TGTGCCAGCAGTGATAGGGCGGGGGAGCAGTACTTC. Its translation is CASSDRAGEQYF.

V usage is TRBV6-5 and J usage is TRBJ2-4, with D possibly being TRBD1 (5 bases). Germline CDR1 MNHEY, CDR2 SVGAGI. The length of the CDR3 is 16 residues. Between the trimmed V and J ends, which lost 2 bases and 0 bases, there was a span of 11 bases. The CDR3 bases are TGTGCCAGCAGTTACGAACAGGCTTTAGCCAAAAACATTCAGTACTTC. Translated: CASSYEQALAKNIQYF.

This clone was recorded only once. CDR3 sequence reads: CASSMRQGAQKLFF. CDR3 in DNA: TGTGCCAGTAGTATGAGACAGGGGGCGCAAAAACTGTTTTTT. This chain connects TRBV19 to TRBJ1-4; 10 bases agree with TRBD1. Germline trimming cut 3 bases from V and 9 bases from J; bases unmatched to any gene: 4. This CDR3 is 14 amino acids long. Germline CDR1 LNHDA, CDR2 SQIVND (reference sequence).

V usage is TRBV9 and J usage is TRBJ2-5, with 7 bases matching TRBD1. In germline, CDR1 is SGDLS, CDR2 YYNGEE. V lost 1 base to trimming and J lost 2 bases; unmatched junction nucleotides: 14. CDR3 length: 18 amino acids. CDR3 protein: CASSVSAGGAPPQETQYF. The DNA of the CDR3 is TGTGCCAGCAGCGTAAGTGCAGGGGGAGCCCCACCACAAGAGACCCAGTACTTC.

The chain is built from TRBV5-7 and TRBJ1-6, with a weak D call TRBD1 (5 bases). TRBV5-7 is identified as an open reading frame with a role that is uncertain. The CDR3 is made up of 14 amino acids. V lost 4 bases, J lost 7 bases, and 12 bases lay in between. The CDR3 loop reads CASSRGPLNSPLHF. CDR3 nucleotide sequence: TGTGCCAGCAGCAGGGGCCCCCTAAATTCACCCCTCCACTTT.

The genes are TRBV7-2 and TRBJ2-7, with 11 bases that match TRBD1. The V segment lost 4 bases and the J segment 12 bases; nucleotides outside the gene matches: 2. Germline-derived CDR1 and CDR2 are SGHTA and FQGNSA. CDR3 length: 11 amino acids. The CDR3 here is CASSSGTGGYF. The CDR3 bases are TGTGCCAGCAGCTCTGGGACAGGGGGGTACTTC.

The CDR3 DNA sequence: TGCGCCAGCAGTTTTCGACAGGGGCTTAATCAGCCCCAGCATTTT. It translates to CASSFRQGLNQPQHF. The gene calls are TRBV5-1 and TRBJ1-5; 8 bases line up with TRBD1. Losses at the gene ends were 5 bases for V and 4 bases for J; bases not matched to a gene: 8. The germline gives CDR1 SGHRS, CDR2 YFSETQ. This CDR3 is 15 amino acids long.

The rearrangement joins TRBV7-3 to TRBJ2-6; D not resolved. This CDR3 contains 13 residues. Germline CDR1 SGHTA, CDR2 FQGTGA. Trimming took off 4 bases at V and 1 base at J, with 2 bases between the two ends. CDR3 loop: CASSSSGANVLTF. Written as DNA, the CDR3 is TGTGCCAGCAGCTCTTCTGGGGCCAACGTCCTGACTTTC.

V and J are TRBV30 and TRBJ2-1, with TRBD2 as a possible D gene (5 bases). This CDR3 has 15 residues. V was shortened by 3 bases and J by 2 bases, with 14 bases between the two germline ends. CDR1 GTSNPN and CDR2 SVGIG come from the germline V gene (reference sequence). CDR3 bases: TGTGCCTGGAGCGGTGAGGGCGTAACCTACAATGAGCAGTTCTTC. Translating gives CAWSGEGVTYNEQFF.

The chain recombines TRBV6-4 with TRBJ2-1; maybe TRBD1 (7 bases). The ends were cut back, 9 bases at V and 2 bases at J, with 11 bases in the middle. This CDR3 is built from 13 residues. Germline V lookup: CDR1 MRHNA, CDR2 SNTAGT. CDR3: CASGGGPYNEQFF. Written as DNA, the CDR3 is TGTGCCAGTGGAGGGGGCCCCTACAATGAGCAGTTCTTC.

The gene calls are TRBV11-2 and TRBJ2-7; the match to TRBD2 covers 11 bases. Trimming removed 2 bases from V and 2 bases from J; junction bases left unmatched: 14. Germline-derived CDR1 and CDR2 are SGHAT and FQNNGV. The CDR3 spans 19 residues. CDR3 in DNA: TGTGCCAGCAGCTTACGACCGCAGACTAGCGGGAACTATCCCTACGAGCAGTACTTC. Translation: CASSLRPQTSGNYPYEQYF.